This T cell receptor (beta chain) was captured in a study of T-cell reconstitution after alpha-beta-depleted transplantation in children (dated by TCRdb to the mid-2010s). Describing the broader study: Using TCR repertoire profiling, the study quantitatively followed how T-cell immune reconstitution unfolded in children after TCRalphabeta/CD19-depleted allogeneic hematopoietic cell transplantation.

The germline V gene encodes CDR1 DFQATT and CDR2 SNEGSKA (reference sequence). V loses 0 bases, J loses 6 bases, and the germline ends lie 21 bases apart. The CDR3 runs 16 residues from the cysteine to the phenylalanine. The DNA shown is the 48-base CDR3, in frame from base 1. The library was made by PCR. The sequencer was an Illumina HiSeq 2500. To normalize quantification of the TCRbeta repertoire, the TCR libraries were built with molecular barcoding that relied on unique molecular identifiers. TCRdb reran the public reads through fastp at Q25 and MiXCR, keeping productive beta chains. Each CDR3 protein appears once, grouped with its most common genes and DNA. For this sample the table gives 600,000 to 700,000 distinct CDR3 sequences, of which around 17% were detected only once. The ten largest clones capture approximately 1% of the sample. There are many counts of this clonotype. No cognate antigen has been identified for it. One base away there is no much larger clone; base qualities are not given.

The specimen comprised PBMCs from the stem cell graft donor, sampled from the stem cell graft. The rearrangement joined TRBV20-1 to TRBJ2-7; matching of 6 bases hints at TRBD2 as the D gene. This receptor was taken from a human donor who donated a stem cell graft to a child with acute myeloid leukemia. Here is the DNA: TGCAGTGCTAGAGATCTTCTGGCGGGAACCTACGGCGAGCAGTACTTC. The translation is CSARDLLAGTYGEQYF.